These 30 T cell receptor beta chains came from one sample sequenced in a study of T cells in Graves' hyperthyroidism and ophthalmopathy. RNA transcripts provided the source from which TCR beta CDR3 regions were amplified. First-round RT-PCR with HTBI primers amplified the TCR CDR3 region. TCRdb reprocessed the multiplex PCR reads via MiXCR and lists one record per CDR3 protein. The sample includes fewer than 650,000 distinct CDR3 sequences, roughly 14% of them seen just once. The sample taken for sequencing was blood. The receptors stem from a woman in her forties with Graves' ophthalmopathy.

This chain uses TRBV15 with TRBJ1-2; 8 positions match TRBD1. The CDR3 covers 14 residues. The germline V gene encodes CDR1 LNHNV and CDR2 YYDKDF (reference sequence). V trimming: 0 bases; J trimming: 7 bases; junction bases outside the gene matches: 4. The CDR3, as DNA: TGTGCCACCAGCAGAGATAGGACAGGGACTGGCTACACCTTC. The encoded protein is CATSRDRTGTGYTF.

This clonotype was found many times. J is TRBJ2-3 and V is TRBV12-5; D remains ambiguous. V dropped 0 bases and J dropped 2 bases, with 12 bases sitting between them. The length of the CDR3 is 16 residues. Per germline, CDR1 LGHNT and CDR2 FRNRAP. In nucleotides, the CDR3 is TGTGCTAGTGGTTTGGTCGTATCTTTCTCCACAGATACGCAGTATTTT. It specifies CASGLVVSFSTDTQYF. The full variable domain, in which reference TRBV12-5 and TRBJ2-3 provide the parts outside the CDR3, is DARVTQTPRHKVTEMGQEVTMRCQPILGHNTVFWYRQTMMQGLELLAYFRNRAPLDDSGMPKDRFSAEMPDATLATLKIQPSEPRDSAVYFCASGLVVSFSTDTQYFGPGTRLTVL.

This clonotype occurred many times. This sequence joins TRBV12-3 or TRBV12-4 and TRBJ2-7; the D is unclear. Between the trimmed V and J ends, which lost 4 bases and 2 bases, there was a span of 9 bases. The CDR3 extends over 13 amino acids. CDR3 residues: CASSSDTPYEQYF. The CDR3 nucleotides are TGTGCCAGCAGTTCAGATACACCCTACGAGCAGTACTTC.

There are many counts of this clonotype. This chain uses TRBV12-3 or TRBV12-4 with TRBJ1-6; tentatively, D is TRBD1 (6 bases). This CDR3 has 13 amino acids. Trimming removed 5 bases at V and 9 bases at J, with 11 bases between. The chain's CDR3 is CASSLGGRSPLHF. The CDR3 nucleotides read TGTGCCAGCAGTCTAGGGGGTCGTTCACCCCTCCACTTT.

The sample holds many counts of this clonotype. The chain recombines TRBV6-2 or TRBV6-3 with TRBJ2-2; D is unresolved. CDR3 length: 14 amino acids. Trimming removed 2 bases at V and 6 bases at J, with 10 bases between. CDR1 is MNHEY, CDR2 SVGEGT, per germline. This CDR3 reads CASSYARDAGELFF. CDR3 in DNA: TGTGCCAGCAGTTACGCAAGGGATGCCGGGGAGCTGTTTTTT.

This clonotype has at least ten counts. This rearrangement joins TRBV28 to TRBJ2-2, with TRBD1 matching 7 bases. Trimming removed 1 base from V and 5 bases from J; junction bases left unmatched: 4. The germline V gene encodes CDR1 MDHEN and CDR2 SYDVKM. CDR3 length: 15 residues. CDR3 nucleotides: TGTGCCAGCAGTTTATTGACAGGGTCAACCGGGGAGCTGTTTTTT. Residues: CASSLLTGSTGELFF.

This clonotype was recorded a few times. V usage is TRBV24-1 and J usage is TRBJ2-7, with D possibly being TRBD2 (5 bases). CDR3 length: 15 residues. V was shortened by 4 bases and J by 1 base, with 13 bases between the two germline ends. CDR1 and CDR2 from the germline V gene are KGHDR and SFDVKD. The CDR3, as DNA: TGTGCCACCAGTGACCCCCGGACGGGATCCTACGAGCAGTACTTC. This sequence encodes CATSDPRTGSYEQYF.

This clonotype was counted a few times. The CDR3 coding sequence is TGCGCCAGCAGCCAAGGACAGGCCTCTGGGGCCAACGTCCTGACTTTC. Amino acid sequence: CASSQGQASGANVLTF. The rearrangement uses TRBV4-1 and TRBJ2-6; TRBD1 might be the D (6 bases). The CDR3 sequence is 16 residues long. The V and J ends lost 1 base and 0 bases respectively, with 7 bases between them. Germline CDR1 MGHRA, CDR2 YSYEKL.

This clonotype was counted at least ten times. The gene calls are TRBV10-3 and TRBJ2-5, with a weak D call TRBD1 (6 bases). Germline CDR1 is ENHRY and CDR2 is SYGVKD. Trimming took 10 bases from V and 5 from J, leaving 17 bases between them. The CDR3 spans 13 residues. The chain's CDR3 is CATSPGDEETQYF. As DNA, the CDR3 is TGTGCCACCTCTCCAGGGGACGAGGAGACCCAGTACTTC.

This clonotype occurred a few times. This chain links TRBV20-1 with TRBJ1-2; TRBD1 agrees at 8 bases. This CDR3 has 14 residues. J lost 5 bases, V lost 3 bases, and 8 bases had no gene match. Germline assignment: CDR1 DFQATT and CDR2 SNEGSKA (reference sequence). The CDR3 protein is CSASPGQVMYGYTF. DNA for the CDR3: TGCAGTGCTAGTCCGGGACAGGTCATGTATGGCTACACCTTC.

This chain links TRBV6-2 or TRBV6-3 with TRBJ1-1; D uncertain. The CDR3 length is 16 residues. With 0 bases removed from V and 1 base from J, the gap between germline ends came to 12 bases. Germline CDR1 and CDR2: MNHEY and SVGEGT. For the CDR3, the DNA is TGTGCCAGCAGTTACTCTCGCCGACGTCCGAACACTGAAGCTTTCTTT. This encodes CASSYSRRRPNTEAFF.

This clonotype was recorded at least ten times. This sequence joins TRBV6-2 or TRBV6-3 and TRBJ1-1; D is possibly TRBD1 (5 bases). CDR1 is MNHEY, CDR2 SVGEGT, per germline. The CDR3 totals 14 residues. Trimming left V 7 bases short and J 7 bases short, with 19 bases between. CDR3 residues: CASTSPGRSVEAFF. The CDR3 DNA follows: TGTGCCAGCACCTCGCCAGGGAGGAGTGTTGAAGCTTTCTTT.

This clonotype was detected ten times or more. V gene TRBV27 combines with J gene TRBJ2-7; D unresolved. The CDR3 spans 14 residues. CDR1 MNHEY and CDR2 SMNVEV come from the germline V gene (reference sequence). Trimming took off 2 bases at V and 3 bases at J, with 11 bases between the two ends. CDR3 coding DNA: TGTGCCAGCAGTTTAAGAGGCTTTCACTACGAGCAGTACTTC. Translating it yields CASSLRGFHYEQYF.

Ten or more counts support this clonotype. V gene TRBV6-1 combines with J gene TRBJ2-2; TRBD2 matches at 8 bases. Germline assignment: CDR1 MNHNS and CDR2 SASEGT. V lost 2 bases, J lost 8 bases, and 10 bases stayed unmatched. The CDR3 has 16 residues. The CDR3 protein is CASSEIVTSVAGELFF. Here the CDR3 DNA reads TGTGCCAGCAGTGAAATAGTGACTAGCGTGGCGGGGGAGCTGTTTTTT.

In its sample, this clonotype was seen many times. The chain couples TRBV18 to TRBJ2-5; D unresolved. V lost 1 base, J lost 3 bases, and 9 bases lay in between. Germline loops: CDR1 KGHSH, CDR2 LQKENI. The CDR3 length is 14 residues. CDR3 residues: CASSPLLLEETQYF. CDR3 coding DNA: TGTGCCAGCTCACCACTTTTGCTAGAAGAGACCCAGTACTTC.

The chain uses TRBV7-2 and TRBJ2-4, with a tentative D call TRBD1 (5 bases). The CDR3 consists of 15 residues. The germline CDR1 and CDR2 sequences are SGHTA and FQGNSA. Trimming removed 1 base at V and 6 bases at J, with 13 bases between. CDR3 sequence: CASSLDFGHPNIQYF. For the CDR3, the DNA is TGTGCCAGCAGCTTAGATTTTGGACACCCAAACATTCAGTACTTC.

The chain combines TRBV6-1 with TRBJ1-1; D ambiguous. Trimming pared 6 bases from V and 6 bases from J, leaving 8 bases between. The CDR3 extends over 11 amino acids. CDR1 and CDR2 (germline): MNHNS, SASEGT. Written as DNA, the CDR3 is TGTGCCAGCAGCTCCCCATCTGAAGCTTTCTTT. It is translated as CASSSPSEAFF.

This clonotype has only a few counts. The V call is TRBV6-5, the J call TRBJ1-1; the D is unclear. Between the trimmed V and J ends, which lost 2 bases and 3 bases, there was a span of 16 bases. The CDR3 is made up of 16 amino acids. The germline V gene encodes CDR1 MNHEY and CDR2 SVGAGI. The CDR3 DNA sequence: TGTGCCAGCAGTTACGAAGGCGGATCCAAGTACACTGAAGCTTTCTTT. Amino acid sequence: CASSYEGGSKYTEAFF.

V usage is TRBV11-2 and J usage is TRBJ2-7, with TRBD2 identical over 10 bases. The V gene end was trimmed by 11 bases and the J gene end by 6 bases; junction bases not matched to a gene: 10. The CDR3 length is 13 residues. CDR1 and CDR2 from the germline V gene are SGHAT and FQNNGV. As DNA, the CDR3 is TGTGCCGGGACCGGGACTAGCGAAAGCGAGCAGTACTTC. This encodes CAGTGTSESEQYF.

This clonotype came up many times. The rearrangement links TRBV19 to TRBJ2-2; D is possibly TRBD2 (5 bases). Germline V gene lookup returns CDR1 LNHDA and CDR2 SQIVND (reference sequence). This CDR3 is 14 amino acids long. V was shortened by 5 bases and J by 1 base, with 8 bases between the two germline ends. The CDR3 bases are TGTGCCAGTAGTGATGGAGGGAACACCGGGGAGCTGTTTTTT. Protein product: CASSDGGNTGELFF.

This clonotype was found many times. The DNA of the CDR3 is TGTGCCACCAGCAGAGGCCCGAATTCTAACTATGGCTACACCTTC. Residues: CATSRGPNSNYGYTF. The V call is TRBV15, the J call TRBJ1-2; D gene unclear. CDR1 is LNHNV and CDR2 is YYDKDF in the germline V gene (reference sequence). This CDR3 is built from 15 residues. The ends were cut back, 1 base at V and 0 bases at J, with 9 bases in the middle.

This clonotype was seen a handful of times. The chain carries TRBV6-5 and TRBJ2-2; 11 nucleotides align to TRBD1. Looked up from germline, CDR1 is MNHEY and CDR2 is SVGAGI. J gave up 2 bases and V 2 bases, and 4 bases lay outside the gene matches. This CDR3 has 17 residues. CDR3 sequence reads: CASSYVGQGANTGELFF. The CDR3 coding sequence is TGTGCCAGCAGTTACGTTGGACAGGGGGCCAACACCGGGGAGCTGTTTTTT.

This clonotype appeared a few times. V is TRBV10-2 and J is TRBJ2-7; D possibly uses TRBD1 or TRBD2 (7 bases each). Between the trimmed V and J ends, which lost 7 bases and 5 bases, there was a span of 15 bases. This CDR3 region has 13 residues. Germline CDR1 reads WSHSY; CDR2 reads SAAADI. CDR3 region: CASTPGGVHEQYF. CDR3 sequence (DNA): TGCGCCAGCACCCCAGGGGGGGTCCACGAGCAGTACTTC.

This clonotype was found many times. The chain carries TRBV6-1 and TRBJ2-7, with TRBD1 matching over 9 bases. Losses at the gene ends were 5 bases for V and 7 bases for J; bases not matched to a gene: 9. Germline CDR1 MNHNS, CDR2 SASEGT. The CDR3 extends over 14 amino acids. This chain's CDR3 is CASSPGGTGKEQYF. CDR3 in DNA: TGTGCCAGCAGTCCCGGCGGGACAGGGAAAGAGCAGTACTTC.

This clonotype was recorded at least ten times. The rearrangement uses TRBV19 and TRBJ2-2; unclear D gene. Germline CDR1 is LNHDA and CDR2 is SQIVND (reference sequence). This CDR3 is built from 13 residues. The germline V and J ends were trimmed by 4 bases and 3 bases, with 6 bases remaining between them. The CDR3 DNA is TGTGCCAGTAGTACTGTACACACCGGGGAGCTGTTTTTT. Translation gives CASSTVHTGELFF. The entire variable domain, with the rest obtained from reference TRBV19 and TRBJ2-2, is as follows: DGGITQSPKYLFRKEGQNVTLSCEQNLNHDAMYWYRQDPGQGLRLIYYSQIVNDFQKGDIAEGYSVSREKKESFPLTVTSAQKNPTAFYLCASSTVHTGELFFGEGSRLTVL.

V usage is TRBV7-6 and J usage is TRBJ1-2; possibly TRBD1 for D (5 bases). CDR3 length equals 15 residues. The V end lost 3 bases, the J end lost 8 bases, and 19 bases lay between the germline ends. Germline V CDR1 and CDR2: SGHVS, FNYEAQ. As DNA, the CDR3 is TGTGCCAGCAGCTTTTCCCCGCGAGGGGAAGGAGGCTACACCTTC. Translated, it gives CASSFSPRGEGGYTF.

The chain uses TRBV28 and TRBJ2-2; D unresolved. The CDR3 contains 13 residues. Per germline, CDR1 MDHEN and CDR2 SYDVKM. V was trimmed by 7 bases and J by 4 bases, leaving 10 bases between them. CDR3 sequence (DNA): TGTGCCAGCACTCGGTCGAGCACCGGGGAGCTGTTTTTT. Translated: CASTRSSTGELFF.

This clonotype has ten or more counts. The chain couples TRBV19 to TRBJ1-2; perhaps TRBD1 as D (5 bases). The germline gives CDR1 LNHDA, CDR2 SQIVND (reference sequence). V was pared by 4 bases and J by 8 bases, with 14 bases between. The CDR3 extends over 13 amino acids. The DNA for the CDR3 is TGTGCCAGTAGTAATAATCAGGGAATCGGCTACACCTTC. This gives the protein CASSNNQGIGYTF.

This clonotype was recorded many times. This chain joins TRBV6-1 and TRBJ2-7; 13 bases agree with TRBD2. V was clipped by 5 bases and J by 3 bases; unmatched bases: 4. There are 15 residues in the CDR3. The germline V gene has CDR1 MNHNS and CDR2 SASEGT. The chain's CDR3 is CASSKRTSGSYEQYF. The CDR3, as DNA: TGTGCCAGCAGTAAAAGGACTAGCGGGAGCTACGAGCAGTACTTC.

This clonotype was recorded at least ten times. This sequence joins TRBV7-2 and TRBJ2-7; D is ambiguous. Germline-derived CDR1 and CDR2 are SGHTA and FQGNSA. The CDR3 is 15 amino acids. V lost 5 bases to trimming and J lost 5 bases, with 19 bases between them. The CDR3: CASSDPPTGRNEQYF. CDR3 DNA: TGTGCCAGCAGCGACCCGCCGACCGGACGGAACGAGCAGTACTTC.